A single T cell receptor (beta chain) is shown here with its context. The length of the CDR3 is 15 residues. Germline V gene lookup returns CDR1 SGHVS and CDR2 FQNEAQ. Trimming left V 5 bases short and J 1 base short, with 14 bases between. Clones were read by immunoSEQ multiplex PCR, and TCRdb kept only the in-frame ones, dropping some. The sample includes under 250,000 clones, about 80% seen only once; the top ten take approximately 1.3%. This entry comes from a study of blood T cell repertoires in COVID-19. In the study overall: Nucleic acid was either cDNA or gDNA, and it came from T cells, B-cell-depleted T cells, or PBMCs.

The chain uses TRBV7-8 and TRBJ1-1, with a tentative D call TRBD1 (6 bases). The sample consisted of PBMCs or T cells enriched from blood (not recorded which). This receptor was obtained from a woman aged 40 to 50 with acute COVID-19. The CDR3 coding sequence is TGTGCCAGCAGCAACCGGGACAACAAGAACACTGAAGCTTTCTTT. Translated, it gives CASSNRDNKNTEAFF. Complete variable domain (other parts from reference TRBV7-8 and TRBJ1-1): GAGVSQSPRYKVAKRGQDVALRCDPISGHVSLFWYQQALGQGPEFLTYFQNEAQLDKSGLPSDRFFAERPEGSVSTLKIQRTQQEDSAVYLCASSNRDNKNTEAFFGQGTRLTVV.